Described below is a single T cell receptor (beta chain) sequence and its context. The data belong to a study of blood T cell repertoires in COVID-19. Overall study context: Samples came from the United States, Italy and Spain, spanning acute and convalescent COVID-19.

Original data processing: Amplified reference gene primers provided the basis for estimating nucleated cell counts. Measured with immunoSEQ multiplex PCR; TCRdb has only the in-frame clones, and not every one. Clonal size and the V and J genes are those of that table, whereas D and trimming came from the DNA. This table holds roughly 78,000 clones, less than 90% found once. The CDR3 loop spans 13 amino acids. Germline V gene data show CDR1 as SGHRS and CDR2 as YFSETQ. Trimming took off 3 bases at V and 8 bases at J, with 11 bases between the two ends. While infection was still active, Seattle patients were enrolled and then followed longitudinally.

The chain recombines TRBV5-1 with TRBJ2-2, with a weak D call TRBD1 (5 bases). The TCR originated in a man in his fifties with COVID-19, enrolled during active disease. Material for sequencing was peripheral blood. The DNA for the CDR3 is TGCGCCAGCAGCTCCCAGGGAATGGGGGAGCTGTTTTTT. It specifies CASSSQGMGELFF.